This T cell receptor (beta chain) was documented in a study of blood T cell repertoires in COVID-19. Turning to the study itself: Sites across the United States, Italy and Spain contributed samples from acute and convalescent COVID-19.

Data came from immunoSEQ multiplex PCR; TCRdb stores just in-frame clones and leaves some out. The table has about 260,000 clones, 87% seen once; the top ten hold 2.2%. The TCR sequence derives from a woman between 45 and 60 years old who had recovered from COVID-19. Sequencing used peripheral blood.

The chain's CDR3 is CASRGQANTEAFF. CDR3 in DNA: TGTGCCAGTAGAGGACAGGCGAACACTGAAGCTTTCTTT. The chain links TRBV19 to TRBJ1-1, with 7 nucleotides matching TRBD1. The trim removed 6 bases at V and 1 base at J, leaving 2 bases unmatched. Germline CDR1 reads LNHDA; CDR2 reads SQIVND (reference sequence). This CDR3 is 13 amino acids long.